The entry that follows covers one T cell receptor beta chain sequence. The entry originates in a study of cytomegalovirus exposure and HLA in healthy donors. Trimming took off 5 bases at V and 3 bases at J, with 14 bases between the two ends. The CDR3 spans 15 residues. Germline V gene data show CDR1 as MDHEN and CDR2 as SYDVKM. The method was immunoSEQ multiplex PCR; TCRdb's version includes in-frame clones alone and lacks a portion of them. The data contain over 120,000 clones, about 94% of them singletons. The sequencing input was PBMCs. This TCR was recovered from a young man in good health and CMV-seropositive. The V and J genes are TRBV28 and TRBJ2-1, with D possibly matching TRBD2 (5 bases). The CDR3 DNA reads as TGTGCCAGCAGTCGCCGGCTAGCTTACTACAATGAGCAGTTCTTC. Protein: CASSRRLAYYNEQFF.